A single sample is the source of the 3 T cell receptor beta chains below, sequenced in a study of control samples from healthy donors and cancer patients. Assay: immunoSEQ multiplex PCR; the TCRdb copy retains only in-frame clones and omits some. The table has around 40,000 clones, under 95% seen once. The specimen sequenced was PBMCs. The origin of the receptors is a woman in her forties with head and neck cancer.

The chain uses TRBV3-1 (or the pseudogene TRBV3-2) and TRBJ2-2, with TRBD2 matching 9 bases. Unmatched junction bases numbered 0, after V lost 1 base and J lost 3 bases. This CDR3 has 15 amino acids. CDR1 and CDR2 from the germline V gene are LGHDT and YNNKEL (reference sequence). CDR3 nucleotides: TGTGCCAGCAGCCAAGGACTAGCGGACACCGGGGAGCTGTTTTTT. Amino acid sequence: CASSQGLADTGELFF.

The chain uses TRBV6-5 and TRBJ2-5, with D possibly being TRBD1 or TRBD2 (5 bases each). Germline V CDR1 and CDR2: MNHEY, SVGAGI. This CDR3 is 14 amino acids long. The V and J ends lost 4 bases and 1 base respectively, with 10 bases between them. CDR3 in amino acids: CASSSGPAQETQYF. CDR3 coding DNA: TGTGCCAGCAGTTCGGGACCCGCCCAAGAGACCCAGTACTTC.

This clone was recorded a few times. This chain uses TRBV25-1 with TRBJ2-3; D gene uncertain. From germline, CDR1 is MGHDK and CDR2 SYGVNS. V was shortened by 7 bases and J by 1 base, with 6 bases between the two germline ends. CDR3 length: 12 residues. The CDR3 region has the DNA TGTGCCAGCAAAATTGGCACAGATACGCAGTATTTT. Protein: CASKIGTDTQYF.